The 14 T cell receptor beta chains presented below share a single source sample, sequenced in a study of Ad26.COV2.S vaccination and SARS-CoV-2 variants. Data came from immunoSEQ multiplex PCR; TCRdb stores just in-frame clones and leaves some out. The data contain roughly 100,000 clones, 80% of them singletons. Here the sequenced sample was peripheral blood, taken after recovery from COVID-19. The receptors were sampled from a human donor who had recovered from COVID-19.

This clone was seen more than once but under ten times. The chain has TRBV19 and TRBJ1-5; D perhaps matches TRBD1 (5 bases). This CDR3 has 16 residues. Trimming removed 3 bases at V and 2 bases at J, with 14 bases between. Germline V gene lookup returns CDR1 LNHDA and CDR2 SQIVND (reference sequence). CDR3 coding DNA: TGTGCCAGTAGTATGACAATGGGACGGCGCAATCAGCCCCAGCATTTT. Translated: CASSMTMGRRNQPQHF.

This clone occurred once. V gene TRBV7-2 combines with J gene TRBJ2-1, with 7 nucleotides matching TRBD2. This CDR3 spans 16 amino acids. J gave up 4 bases and V 5 bases, and 11 bases lay outside the gene matches. CDR1 is SGHTA, CDR2 FQGNSA, per germline. The CDR3 sequence is CASSPPRGRVYNEQFF. The CDR3 DNA follows: TGTGCCAGCAGCCCCCCTCGGGGGAGGGTATACAATGAGCAGTTCTTC.

The chain links TRBV5-5 to TRBJ1-2; possible D gene TRBD1, 5 bases. Per germline, CDR1 SGHKS and CDR2 YYEKEE (reference sequence). V lost 3 bases and J lost 3, with 12 bases in between. The CDR3 has 14 amino acids. The CDR3 loop reads CASSYAGGDYGYTF. The CDR3 DNA reads as TGTGCCAGCAGCTACGCCGGAGGGGACTATGGCTACACCTTC.

The rearrangement uses TRBV3-1 (or the pseudogene TRBV3-2) and TRBJ2-1, with D maybe TRBD1 (6 bases). The CDR3 spans 16 residues. Germline lookup yields CDR1 LGHDT and CDR2 YNNKEL (reference sequence). Trimming shortened V by 3 bases and J by 0 bases, and 12 bases separated the two germline ends. CDR3 bases: TGTGCCAGCAGCCATCATGGACAGAGCTCCTACAATGAGCAGTTCTTC. Encoded protein: CASSHHGQSSYNEQFF.

The rearrangement joins TRBV3-1 (or the pseudogene TRBV3-2) to TRBJ2-1; 13 bases align to TRBD2. The CDR3 loop spans 15 amino acids. The germline gives CDR1 LGHDT, CDR2 YNNKEL (reference sequence). V lost 0 bases to trimming and J lost 9 bases; unmatched junction nucleotides: 2. The CDR3 sequence is CASSQEGLAGREQFF. The CDR3 DNA sequence: TGTGCCAGCAGCCAAGAGGGACTAGCGGGGCGTGAGCAGTTCTTC.

The V and J genes are TRBV7-9 and TRBJ2-3; TRBD1 might be the D (6 bases). The CDR3 has 12 amino acids. From germline, CDR1 is SEHNR and CDR2 FQNEAQ (reference sequence). Trimming removed 5 bases from V and 5 bases from J, with 8 bases in between. CDR3: CASSRTEDTQYF. In nucleotides, the CDR3 is TGTGCCAGCAGCCGGACAGAAGATACGCAGTATTTT.

The V call is TRBV11-2, the J call TRBJ2-2; D is perhaps TRBD1 (6 bases). Trimming took off 6 bases at V and 4 bases at J, with 15 bases between the two ends. There are 15 residues in the CDR3. Germline V gene lookup returns CDR1 SGHAT and CDR2 FQNNGV. The CDR3 sequence is CASRSTRGRTGELFF. The CDR3 DNA is TGTGCCAGCAGATCGACCAGGGGCCGCACCGGGGAGCTGTTTTTT.

The chain has TRBV14 and TRBJ2-7; D is ambiguous. V lost 4 bases and J 0 bases, leaving 1 base between the germline ends. CDR3 length: 11 residues. Germline CDR1 is SGHDN and CDR2 is FVKESK. CDR3 amino acids: CASSLSYEQYF. The CDR3 coding sequence is TGTGCCAGCAGCCTCTCCTACGAGCAGTACTTC. Supplemented by reference TRBV14 and TRBJ2-7, the full variable domain reads EAGVTQFPSHSVIEKGQTVTLRCDPISGHDNLYWYRRVMGKEIKFLLHFVKESKQDESGMPNNRFLAERTGGTYSTLKVQPAELEDSGVYFCASSLSYEQYFGPGTRLTVT.

The rearrangement joins TRBV11-2 to TRBJ1-6; 10 bases are a match to TRBD1. The J segment lost 5 bases and the V segment lost 3 bases, leaving 7 bases of the junction unmatched. Germline V CDR1 and CDR2: SGHAT, FQNNGV. The CDR3 extends over 17 amino acids. CDR3 bases: TGTGCCAGCAGCTTTCGTCCCGGGACAGGGGATAATTCACCCCTCCACTTT. Residues: CASSFRPGTGDNSPLHF.

CDR3: CASSLSSGGHETQYF. As DNA, the CDR3 is TGTGCCAGCAGCTTATCAAGCGGGGGCCATGAGACCCAGTACTTC. This chain joins TRBV7-3 and TRBJ2-5, with 8 positions matching TRBD2. CDR1 is SGHTA and CDR2 is FQGTGA in the germline V gene. After removal of 2 bases from V and 5 bases from J, the junction contained 7 bases not matched to a gene. The CDR3 contains 15 residues.

The chain joins TRBV9 to TRBJ1-2; D perhaps matches TRBD1 (5 bases). Germline loops: CDR1 SGDLS, CDR2 YYNGEE. V dropped 4 bases and J dropped 5 bases, with 15 bases sitting between them. The CDR3 is 14 amino acids. The CDR3 DNA follows: TGTGCCAGCAGCCCCAACACCGGGGCTTATGGCTACACCTTC. Translating it yields CASSPNTGAYGYTF.

The chain joins TRBV4-2 to TRBJ2-3; D perhaps matches TRBD2 (5 bases). Germline V lookup: CDR1 LGHNA, CDR2 YNFKEQ. The CDR3 sequence is 17 residues long. V was pared by 4 bases and J by 0 bases, with 17 bases between. CDR3 in DNA: TGTGCCAGCAGCCTGCTCACTCTCAGGACTAGCACAGATACGCAGTATTTT. It encodes CASSLLTLRTSTDTQYF.

CDR3: CASSQNTGIAEAFF. The CDR3 nucleotides are TGTGCCAGCAGCCAAAATACAGGGATCGCTGAAGCTTTCTTT. The J gene is TRBJ1-1, the V gene TRBV28; weak D call: TRBD1 (6 bases). The CDR3 contains 14 residues. Germline values: CDR1 MDHEN, CDR2 SYDVKM. Deletions cut 6 bases from V and 6 bases from J, with 17 bases between.

This clone appeared a single time. The J gene is TRBJ1-2, the V gene TRBV5-4; D remains ambiguous. The germline gives CDR1 SGHNT, CDR2 YYREEE (reference sequence). The V gene lost 6 bases and the J gene lost 4 bases, with 19 bases spanning the gap. The CDR3 runs to 15 residues. DNA of the CDR3: TGTGCCAGCACCACAACAATGCGGCCGGGCTATGGCTACACCTTC. This encodes CASTTTMRPGYGYTF.